This T cell receptor (beta chain) came from a study of T cell responses to AZD1222 COVID-19 vaccine. Study-wide context: Second-dose timings of about 4 or about 12 weeks were pooled. Broader study findings: At 160-218 and 743-854, vaccine-associated CD4 TCRs were dominant, and they spanned spike. Just a handful of AZD1222 recipients tested seropositive at baseline. Most donors were white British and more were female, and clonal diversity was possibly underestimated.

Method: immunoSEQ multiplex PCR; TCRdb's copy keeps in-frame clones and lacks some. The data show about 110,000 clones, roughly 87% seen once. Comments on this clone: Its antigen is as yet unknown.

The sample in question was peripheral blood, obtained on day 0 of AZD1222 vaccination. The source is an adult in good health.

The CDR3 loop reads CSAYNENTEAFF. The DNA of the CDR3 is TGCAGCGCGTACAACGAGAACACTGAAGCTTTCTTT. The chain recombines TRBV29-1 with TRBJ1-1; D is unclear. The germline V and J ends were trimmed by 7 bases and 1 base, with 10 bases remaining between them. The CDR3 totals 12 residues. Germline V gene data show CDR1 as SQVTM and CDR2 as ANQGSEA.